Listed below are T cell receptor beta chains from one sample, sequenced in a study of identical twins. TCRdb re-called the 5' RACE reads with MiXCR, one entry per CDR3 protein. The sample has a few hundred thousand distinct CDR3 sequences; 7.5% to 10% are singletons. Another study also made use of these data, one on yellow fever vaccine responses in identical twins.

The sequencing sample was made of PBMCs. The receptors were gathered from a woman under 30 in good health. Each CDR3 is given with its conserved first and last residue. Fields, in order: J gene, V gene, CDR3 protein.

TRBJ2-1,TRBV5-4,CASSLASLAGDEQFF
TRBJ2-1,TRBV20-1,CSARTGTSGYNEQFF
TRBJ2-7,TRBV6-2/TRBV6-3,CASIDPGRDHEQYF
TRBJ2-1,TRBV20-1,CSAERQGNNEQFF
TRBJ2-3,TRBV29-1,CSVEAQGQGLLADTQYF
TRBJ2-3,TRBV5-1,CASSYLITDTQYF
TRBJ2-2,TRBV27,CASSKKGLAGSTGELFF
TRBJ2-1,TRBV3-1,CASSGQGQGAFF
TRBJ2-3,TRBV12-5,CASGNGPDTQYF
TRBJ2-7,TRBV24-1,CATSDLTSGTVCEQYF
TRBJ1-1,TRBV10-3,CAISEVGTEAFF
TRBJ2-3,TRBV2,CASAAPFTDTQYF
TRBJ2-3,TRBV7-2,CASSLSRPSTDTQYF
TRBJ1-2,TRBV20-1,CSATGTASYGYTF
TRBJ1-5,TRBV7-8,CASSLEEGPRSNQPQHF
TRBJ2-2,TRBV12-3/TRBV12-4,CASSLGDTNLYTGELFF
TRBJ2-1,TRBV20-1,CSAQPLLGEQFF
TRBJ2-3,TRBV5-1,CASSWGTGTGTDTQYF
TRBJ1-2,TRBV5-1,CASSLDRANYGYTF
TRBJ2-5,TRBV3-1,CASSSIGHTGGETQYF
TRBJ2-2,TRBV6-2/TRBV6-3,CASTSVWGTDGELFF
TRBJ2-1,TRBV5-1,CASSPVEGLYNEQFF
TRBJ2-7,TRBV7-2,CASSTRDRGAYEQYF
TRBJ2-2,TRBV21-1,CASSKVRTEKPGELFF
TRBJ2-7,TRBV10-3,CAISEVLADFYEQYF
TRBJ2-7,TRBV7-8,CASSLGLVGGDEQYF
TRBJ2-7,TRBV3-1,CASSQGLAGPTYEQYF
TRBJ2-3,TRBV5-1,CASSWGDFRDTQYF
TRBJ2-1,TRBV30,CAWSQAYNEQFF
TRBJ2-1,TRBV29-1,CSVESLASIYNEQFF
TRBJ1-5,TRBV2,CASSEARASNQPQHF
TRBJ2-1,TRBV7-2,CASSLGTILPYNEQFF
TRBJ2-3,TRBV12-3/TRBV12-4,CASSHRGGKYF
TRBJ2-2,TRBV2,CAICWTSGGANTGELFF
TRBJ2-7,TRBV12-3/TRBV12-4,CASSLIAQYEQYF
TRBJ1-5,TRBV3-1,CASSRPGLGNQPQHF
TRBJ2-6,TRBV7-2,CASSQNGQFRANVLTF
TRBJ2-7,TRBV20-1,CSAELAGLYEQYF
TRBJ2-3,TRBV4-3,CASSQGLSTDTQYF
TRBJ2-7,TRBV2,CASRADYYEQYF
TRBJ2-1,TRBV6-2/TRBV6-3,CASSWVPGQGYSGQFF
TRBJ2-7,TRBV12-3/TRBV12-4,CASKKTGDSYEQYF
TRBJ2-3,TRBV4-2,CASSQGWLTDTQYF
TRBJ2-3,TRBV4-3,CASSQILGGADTQYF
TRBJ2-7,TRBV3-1,CASSPQGFYEQYF
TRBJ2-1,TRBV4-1,CASSQERRSAGSSYNEQFF
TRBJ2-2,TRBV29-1,CSVVRGGTGELFF
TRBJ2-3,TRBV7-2,CASSSGEGTDTQYF
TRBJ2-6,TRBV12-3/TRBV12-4,CASRTRQSKGANVLTF
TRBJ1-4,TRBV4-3,CASSQGDGYEKLFF
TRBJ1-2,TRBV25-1,CASSESPQANNYGYTF
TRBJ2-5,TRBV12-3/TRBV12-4,CASSIETGDLQETQYF
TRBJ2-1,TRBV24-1,CATSDFSGTSGYNEQFF
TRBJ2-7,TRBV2,CASSDGAGVGYEQYF
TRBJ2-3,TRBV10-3,CAISEPSSLNPDTQYF